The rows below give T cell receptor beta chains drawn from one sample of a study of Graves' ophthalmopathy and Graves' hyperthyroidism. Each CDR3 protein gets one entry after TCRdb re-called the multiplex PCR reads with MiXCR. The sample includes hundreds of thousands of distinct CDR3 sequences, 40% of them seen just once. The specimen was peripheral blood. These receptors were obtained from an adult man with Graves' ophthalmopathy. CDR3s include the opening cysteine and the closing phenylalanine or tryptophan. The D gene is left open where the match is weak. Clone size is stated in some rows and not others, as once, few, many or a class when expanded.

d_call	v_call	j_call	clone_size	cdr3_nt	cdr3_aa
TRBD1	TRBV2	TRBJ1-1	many	TGTGCCAGCAGTGAATCCAAGGACAGGGGGGCTTTCTTT	CASSESKDRGAFF
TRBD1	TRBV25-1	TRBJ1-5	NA	TGTGCCAGCAGTGACCCCGGGACAGGGATCTACGAGCATTTT	CASSDPGTGIYEHF
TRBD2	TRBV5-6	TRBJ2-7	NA	TGTGCCAGCAGCTTGAGGTATAGCGGGGGCGGTGAGTACTTC	CASSLRYSGGGEYF
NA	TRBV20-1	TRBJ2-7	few	TGCAGTGCTAAAACTAGCTACGGAGCGCAGTACTTC	CSAKTSYGAQYF
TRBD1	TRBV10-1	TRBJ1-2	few	TGCGCCAGCAGTGAGTCTTTGGGACAGGCCAACTATGGCTACACCTTC	CASSESLGQANYGYTF
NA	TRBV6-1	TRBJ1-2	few	TGTGCCAGCAGTTCTTGGACGGGGACCTATGGCTACACCTTC	CASSSWTGTYGYTF
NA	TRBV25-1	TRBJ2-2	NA	TGTGCCAGTAGTATAAAAGCGGGCGGGAACACCGGGGAGCTGTTTTTT	CASSIKAGGNTGELFF
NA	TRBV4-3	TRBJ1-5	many	TGCGCCAGCAGCCAGGGGGTGGAGCAGCCCCAGCATTTT	CASSQGVEQPQHF
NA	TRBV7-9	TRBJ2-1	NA	TGTGCCAGCAGCCCGCGGGAATTGGGTGAGCAGTTCTTC	CASSPRELGEQFF
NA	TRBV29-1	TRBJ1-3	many	TGCAGCGTTGAAGGCGGACCTAGTTCTGGAAACACCATATATTTT	CSVEGGPSSGNTIYF
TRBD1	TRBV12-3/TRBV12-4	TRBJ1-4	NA	TGTGCCAGCAGGATAAACAGGGGAGGTAATGAAAAACTGTTTTTT	CASRINRGGNEKLFF
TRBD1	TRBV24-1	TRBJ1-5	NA	TGTGCCCACCCTGATTTGGGACAGGGGAATCAGCCCCAGCATTTT	CAHPDLGQGNQPQHF
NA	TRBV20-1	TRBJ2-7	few	TGCAGTGCTATAGCTCACAGCGACGGCGAGCAGTACTTC	CSAIAHSDGEQYF
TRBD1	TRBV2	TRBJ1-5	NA	TGTGCCAGCAGGTCCGGGACAGGGTTCGGTCAGCCCCAGCATTTT	CASRSGTGFGQPQHF
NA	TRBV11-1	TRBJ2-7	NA	TGTGCCAGCAGCTTAGATTCGGCAGTTCCATACGAGCAGTACTTC	CASSLDSAVPYEQYF
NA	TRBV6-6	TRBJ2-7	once	TGTGCCAGCAGTTACTCGATTGAAGGGTGGGGGAGGTCCTACGAGCAGTACTTC	CASSYSIEGWGRSYEQYF
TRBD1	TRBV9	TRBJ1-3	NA	TGTGCCAGCAGCGTAGAGGGACAGGGCTCGGGAAACACCATATATTTT	CASSVEGQGSGNTIYF
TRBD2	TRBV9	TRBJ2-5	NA	TGTGCCAGCAGCGTAAGTTCAAGCGGGGGGGAAGAGACCCAGTACTTC	CASSVSSSGGEETQYF
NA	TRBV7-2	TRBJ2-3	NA	TGTGCCAGCAGCTTCTCAGGGGGGAGCACAGATACGCAGTATTTT	CASSFSGGSTDTQYF
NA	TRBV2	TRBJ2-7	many	TGTGCCAGCATGGGGCCAGACGGGTCCTACGAGCAGTACTTC	CASMGPDGSYEQYF
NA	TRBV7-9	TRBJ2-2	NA	TGTGCCAGCAGCGTTGAACGGTTCGGCCCGAACACCGGGGAGCTGTTTTTT	CASSVERFGPNTGELFF
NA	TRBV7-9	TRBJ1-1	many	TGTGCCAGCAGCTTAGGTGTGGGAGTAACTGAAGCTTTCTTT	CASSLGVGVTEAFF
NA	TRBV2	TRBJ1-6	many	TGTGCCAGCAGTGAAGCTCTGGGGGTATCACCCCTCCACTTT	CASSEALGVSPLHF
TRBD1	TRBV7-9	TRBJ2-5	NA	TGTGCCAGCAGGCAGACAGGGCTAGAGACCCAGTACTTC	CASRQTGLETQYF
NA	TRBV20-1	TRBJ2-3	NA	TGCAGTGCTACTAAGCTTGGAGATACGCAGTATTTT	CSATKLGDTQYF
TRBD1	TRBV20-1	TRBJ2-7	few	TGCAGTGCCCGGACAGGGATGGCCCAATTGGAGCAGTACTTC	CSARTGMAQLEQYF
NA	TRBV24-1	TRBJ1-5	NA	TGTGCCACCAGTAGCAATCAGCCCCAGCATTTT	CATSSNQPQHF
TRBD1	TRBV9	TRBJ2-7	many	TGTGCCAGCAGCGGGGGCGGGACAGGAACTTACGAGCAGTACTTC	CASSGGGTGTYEQYF
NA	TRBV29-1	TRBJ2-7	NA	TGCAGCGTTGAAGATCTCAGGGTTTTCGAGCAGTACTTC	CSVEDLRVFEQYF
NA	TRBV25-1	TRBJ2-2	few	TGTGCCAGCAGTGAAGCGGCCACCGGGGAGCTGTTTTTT	CASSEAATGELFF
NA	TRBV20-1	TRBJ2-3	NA	TGCAGTGCAACCCGGACCACCACAGATACGCAGTATTTT	CSATRTTTDTQYF
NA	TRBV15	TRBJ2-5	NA	TGTGCCACCAGCAGAGATCTTTCGGGGGCGACCCAGTACTTC	CATSRDLSGATQYF
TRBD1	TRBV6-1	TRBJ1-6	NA	TGTGCCAGCAGGCCGACAGGGGATAATTCACCCCTCCACTTT	CASRPTGDNSPLHF
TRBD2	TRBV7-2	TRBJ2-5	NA	TGCGCCAGCAGCCAGGCGGCAGGGCGGGGGGAGACCCAGTACTTC	CASSQAAGRGETQYF
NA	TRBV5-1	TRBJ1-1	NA	TGCGCCAGCAGAGGTGATTCAGGGGTCACTGAAGCTTTCTTT	CASRGDSGVTEAFF
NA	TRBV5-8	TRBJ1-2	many	TGTGCCAGCAGCTTGAGAGGGATAGGGTATGGCTACACCTTC	CASSLRGIGYGYTF
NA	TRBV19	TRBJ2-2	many	TGTGCCAGTAGTTTACAGGGTGACACCGGGGAGCTGTTTTTT	CASSLQGDTGELFF